The TCR beta chain under discussion was sequenced for a study of OX40 agonist ivuxolimab in advanced cancers. Across the whole study: The treatment was a fully human IgG2 OX40 agonist, ivuxolimab. Three patients showed partial responses: one hepatocellular carcinoma and two cutaneous melanoma cases.

Note on this clone: Its antigen is as yet unknown.

The table came from immunoSEQ multiplex PCR; TCRdb's copy has only in-frame clones and leaves some out. The sample lists about 43,000 clones, 75% to 85% occurring once. V shed 2 bases and J shed 6 bases, with 13 bases lying between them. The CDR3 covers 14 residues. CDR1 SGHAT and CDR2 FQNNGV come from the germline V gene. Study-wide results and caveats: There were, on average, more expanded clones in CD8+ T cells than in CD4+.

This receptor was obtained from an adult with an advanced solid tumor such as melanoma, head and neck, liver or kidney cancer. The V gene is TRBV11-2, the J gene TRBJ1-2; perhaps TRBD1 as D (6 bases). Sequenced material: CD4+ or CD8+ T cells sorted from blood, taken in a trial of the OX40 agonist ivuxolimab. DNA for the CDR3: TGTGCCAGCAGCTTATATACAGGGAGGAATGGCTACACCTTC. Its translation: CASSLYTGRNGYTF.